This entry lists 23 T cell receptor beta chains sequenced from one sample in a study of T cells after yellow fever vaccination (dated by TCRdb to between 2018 and 2021). The intended sense of this specimen's treatment or condition label: live attenuated yellow fever vaccine strain. Library preparation employed 5' RACE. Reads for this sample came from an Illumina NovaSeq 6000. The public reads were reprocessed in TCRdb via fastp at Q25 and MiXCR, keeping in-frame beta chains. Entries that share a CDR3 protein sequence are merged under the most common genes and DNA. In this sample the table shows 200,000 to 250,000 distinct CDR3 sequences, roughly 3.3% of which occur a single time. The ten largest clones represent roughly 3.2% of the sample. The sample was CD4+ T cells sorted from PBMCs, taken 10 days after the yellow fever booster vaccination. Every receptor here comes from a man between 18 and 35 years old who received the YFV17D yellow fever vaccine.

At least ten counts were recorded for this clonotype. The chain carries TRBV5-6 and TRBJ1-1; D might be TRBD1 (5 bases). V lost 4 bases, J lost 3 bases, and 22 bases lay in between. This CDR3 has 17 amino acids. Germline-derived CDR1 and CDR2 are SGHDT and YYEEEE. CDR3: CASSAVQSGTEYTEAFF. CDR3 DNA: TGTGCCAGCAGCGCGGTTCAATCCGGGACGGAATACACTGAAGCTTTCTTT.

The sample holds many counts of this clonotype. J is TRBJ2-5 and V is TRBV11-2, with a weak D call TRBD1 (5 bases). Germline V gene lookup returns CDR1 SGHAT and CDR2 FQNNGV. Trimming took off 5 bases at V and 0 bases at J, with 10 bases between the two ends. CDR3 length: 14 amino acids. The CDR3 nucleotides are TGTGCCAGCAGCCGTAGGGGATACCAAGAGACCCAGTACTTC. As protein: CASSRRGYQETQYF. The variable domain in full, completed from reference TRBV11-2 and TRBJ2-5, reads EAGVAQSPRYKIIEKRQSVAFWCNPISGHATLYWYQQILGQGPKLLIQFQNNGVVDDSQLPKDRFSAERLKGVDSTLKIQPAKLEDSAVYLCASSRRGYQETQYFGPGTRLLVL.

V and J are TRBV12-3 or TRBV12-4 and TRBJ2-6; D possibly corresponds to TRBD1 (6 bases). The ends were cut back, 1 base at V and 2 bases at J, with 6 bases in the middle. The CDR3 extends over 15 amino acids. Written as DNA, the CDR3 is TGTGCCAGCAGTTTAGAGGGGGCTGGGGCCAACGTCCTGACTTTC. This gives the protein CASSLEGAGANVLTF.

This clonotype was seen at least ten times. This chain's CDR3 is CAWSVFRAYEQYF. The DNA for the CDR3 is TGTGCCTGGAGTGTATTTCGGGCCTACGAGCAGTACTTC. The J gene is TRBJ2-7, the V gene TRBV30, with D uncertain. This CDR3 spans 13 amino acids. V lost 0 bases and J lost 2, with 8 bases in between. Looked up from germline, CDR1 is GTSNPN and CDR2 is SVGIG (reference sequence).

The sample holds many counts of this clonotype. V is TRBV7-2 and J is TRBJ1-2, with D perhaps matching TRBD1 (5 bases). The CDR3 extends over 15 amino acids. In germline, CDR1 is SGHTA, CDR2 FQGNSA. Trimming cost V 1 base and J 4 bases, with 13 bases left between them. CDR3 loop: CASSLGTSRSYGYTF. Written as DNA, the CDR3 is TGTGCCAGCAGCTTAGGGACATCACGATCCTATGGCTACACCTTC.

This clonotype was observed at least ten times. The chain employs TRBV5-1 and TRBJ2-3, with D perhaps given as TRBD1 or TRBD2 (5 bases each). Trimming took 5 bases from V and 0 from J, leaving 10 bases between them. The CDR3 totals 14 residues. Looked up from germline, CDR1 is SGHRS and CDR2 is YFSETQ. The CDR3 region is CASRPGTSTDTQYF. CDR3 DNA sequence: TGCGCCAGCAGACCCGGGACCAGCACAGATACGCAGTATTTT.

This clonotype occurred many times. The rearrangement links TRBV4-1 to TRBJ2-6, with TRBD1 identical over 10 bases. J was trimmed by 0 bases and V by 0 bases; bases with no gene match: 5. CDR1 and CDR2 from the germline V gene are MGHRA and YSYEKL. The CDR3 is 19 residues long. The CDR3 sequence: CASSQDLDRGDSGANVLTF. The CDR3 region has the DNA TGCGCCAGCAGCCAAGATCTGGACAGGGGGGACTCTGGGGCCAACGTCCTGACTTTC.

Many counts were recorded for this clonotype. This chain connects TRBV7-3 to TRBJ2-5; D assignment may be TRBD1 or TRBD2 (6 bases each). Germline V gene lookup returns CDR1 SGHTA and CDR2 FQGTGA. CDR3 size: 13 residues. The ends were cut back, 5 bases at V and 5 bases at J, with 12 bases in the middle. The CDR3 DNA is TGTGCCAGCAGCGTAGTCGGGGGCGAGACCCAGTACTTC. This sequence encodes CASSVVGGETQYF.

CDR3 amino acids: CSVESKPGAKSDTQYF. DNA for the CDR3: TGCAGCGTTGAATCTAAGCCAGGGGCTAAATCAGATACGCAGTATTTT. The chain has TRBV29-1 and TRBJ2-3, with D maybe TRBD1 (6 bases). CDR3 size: 16 residues. From germline, CDR1 is SQVTM and CDR2 ANQGSEA. V gave up 2 bases and J gave up 4 bases, with 19 bases separating them.

This clonotype came up a few times. The chain links TRBV11-2 to TRBJ2-1, with TRBD1 matching 7 bases. V trimming: 2 bases; J trimming: 6 bases; junction bases outside the gene matches: 4. CDR1 and CDR2 from the germline V gene are SGHAT and FQNNGV. There are 14 residues in the CDR3. The CDR3 spells CASSLNPGGNEQFF. In DNA, the CDR3 is TGTGCCAGCAGCTTAAATCCAGGGGGCAATGAGCAGTTCTTC.

This clonotype was counted many times. V and J are TRBV20-1 and TRBJ2-1; 10 nucleotides agree with TRBD2. The CDR3 spans 16 residues. Germline CDR1 reads DFQATT; CDR2 reads SNEGSKA (reference sequence). V gave up 0 bases and J gave up 9 bases; unmatched junction bases: 11. The CDR3 nucleotides read TGCAGTGCTAGAGATCCCCTAGCGGGGGTTTATGGTGAGCAGTTCTTC. The encoded protein is CSARDPLAGVYGEQFF.

This clonotype was recorded a few times. V gene TRBV7-3 combines with J gene TRBJ2-4, with a possible D match to TRBD2 (6 bases). The V gene's germline CDR1 is SGHTA and CDR2 FQGTGA. This CDR3 region has 16 residues. Trimming stripped 5 bases from V and 0 bases from J, with 14 bases between. The CDR3 loop is CASSPLGGLAKNIQYF. For the CDR3, the DNA is TGTGCCAGCAGCCCCCTGGGGGGTTTAGCCAAAAACATTCAGTACTTC.

This clonotype came up many times. The rearrangement links TRBV5-1 to TRBJ1-1, with no clear D. This CDR3 has 15 amino acids. With 4 bases removed from V and 4 bases from J, the gap between germline ends came to 17 bases. CDR1 is SGHRS, CDR2 YFSETQ, per germline. The CDR3 sequence is CASSTDLTPTTEAFF. In nucleotides, the CDR3 is TGCGCCAGCAGCACGGACCTTACCCCAACCACTGAAGCTTTCTTT.

This clonotype was detected many times. V and J are TRBV5-5 and TRBJ2-3, with D uncertain. The CDR3 totals 14 residues. The V gene's germline CDR1 is SGHKS and CDR2 YYEKEE (reference sequence). The V gene lost 5 bases and the J gene lost 6 bases, with 16 bases spanning the gap. DNA for the CDR3: TGTGCCAGCAGATCAAGCTTCGGCAGGGATACGCAGTATTTT. This translates into CASRSSFGRDTQYF.

The table lists this clonotype with many counts. This chain uses TRBV7-9 with TRBJ1-6; maybe TRBD1 (5 bases). This CDR3 is 15 amino acids long. V was shortened by 3 bases and J by 9 bases, with 15 bases between the two germline ends. CDR1 and CDR2 (germline): SEHNR, FQNEAQ (reference sequence). This CDR3 is CASSFAAGAGSPLHF. The CDR3 DNA reads TGTGCCAGCAGCTTTGCCGCTGGGGCGGGTTCACCCCTCCACTTT.

There are a few counts of this clonotype. The germline gene is not matched at one end of the junction; a read error may be the cause. The J gene is TRBJ2-3, the V gene TRBV7-2; unclear D gene. Germline CDR1 is SGHTA and CDR2 is FQGNSA. The CDR3 totals 14 residues. CDR3: CASSLDGVTDTKYF. The CDR3 DNA reads as TGTGCCAGCAGCTTAGATGGGGTCACAGATACGAAGTATTTT.

This clonotype was detected only a few times. The rearrangement uses TRBV7-8 and TRBJ1-1; D ambiguous. The CDR3 length is 12 residues. Germline CDR1 reads SGHVS; CDR2 reads FQNEAQ. Trimming stripped 5 bases from V and 7 bases from J, with 11 bases between. CDR3 sequence reads: CASSQAGFEAFF. CDR3 nucleotide sequence: TGTGCCAGCAGCCAAGCAGGCTTTGAAGCTTTCTTT. The full variable domain, rest sourced from reference TRBV7-8 and TRBJ1-1, is GAGVSQSPRYKVAKRGQDVALRCDPISGHVSLFWYQQALGQGPEFLTYFQNEAQLDKSGLPSDRFFAERPEGSVSTLKIQRTQQEDSAVYLCASSQAGFEAFFGQGTRLTVV.

V usage is TRBV27 and J usage is TRBJ2-2; no definite D call. The V gene lost 2 bases and the J gene lost 8 bases, with 9 bases spanning the gap. CDR1 is MNHEY and CDR2 is SMNVEV in the germline V gene (reference sequence). CDR3 length equals 13 residues. The CDR3 bases are TGTGCCAGCAGTTTAATGAGCTCTGGGGAGCTGTTTTTT. It yields the protein CASSLMSSGELFF.

This sequence joins TRBV7-6 and TRBJ1-1; maybe TRBD1 (6 bases). This CDR3 has 15 residues. The V gene lost 5 bases and the J gene lost 1 base, with 14 bases spanning the gap. Germline CDR1 is SGHVS and CDR2 is FNYEAQ. CDR3 sequence: CASSIPQGENTEAFF. The CDR3 region has the DNA TGTGCCAGCAGCATACCACAGGGAGAGAACACTGAAGCTTTCTTT.

In its sample, this clonotype was seen many times. This chain links TRBV18 with TRBJ2-7, with D possibly TRBD1 on 5 matching bases. Germline values: CDR1 KGHSH, CDR2 LQKENI. There are 13 residues in the CDR3. Trimming removed 6 bases from V and 3 bases from J, with 12 bases in between. In DNA form, the CDR3 reads TGTGCCAGCTCCCCGACAGATCTCTACGAGCAGTACTTC. Translation gives CASSPTDLYEQYF.

This clonotype was detected only a few times. The V gene is TRBV24-1, the J gene TRBJ2-1; unclear D gene. The CDR3 covers 16 residues. From germline, CDR1 is KGHDR and CDR2 SFDVKD. V was clipped by 2 bases and J by 4 bases, with 14 bases between them. The CDR3 spells CATSDSPAYGYNEQFF. CDR3 DNA sequence: TGTGCCACCAGTGATTCTCCCGCCTACGGGTACAATGAGCAGTTCTTC.

This clonotype was detected only a few times. The chain is built from TRBV5-1 and TRBJ2-1; 10 bases are shared with TRBD2. The CDR3 sequence is 15 residues long. Germline CDR1 reads SGHRS; CDR2 reads YFSETQ. The junction had 5 bases not matched to a gene; V was cut back by 4 bases and J by 4 bases. In nucleotides, the CDR3 is TGCGCCAGCAGCGAGAGCGGGGGGGTGTACAATGAGCAGTTCTTC. It is translated as CASSESGGVYNEQFF.

This sequence joins TRBV18 and TRBJ2-3, with TRBD2 matching 8 bases. V lost 3 bases, J lost 3 bases, and 8 bases stayed unmatched. Germline V gives CDR1 KGHSH, CDR2 LQKENI. CDR3 length equals 16 residues. CDR3 sequence: CASSPISGGMTDTQYF. Written as DNA, the CDR3 is TGTGCCAGCTCACCTATCAGCGGGGGAATGACAGATACGCAGTATTTT.